These 11 T cell receptor beta chains originate from one sample sequenced in a study of beta chain features in type 1 diabetes. The sequenced template was cDNA made from the entire isolated RNA. Using immunoSEQ multiplex PCR, the repertoire was profiled, and TCRdb retains in-frame clones only, with some absent. This repertoire shows about 220,000 clones, around 9.9% found once; its top ten account for over 1%. Sequenced input: central memory CD4+ T cells from blood. The receptors derive from a man younger than 30 in good health.

This clone was picked up many times. The chain couples TRBV2 to TRBJ1-2; perhaps TRBD1 as D (5 bases). The CDR3 has 13 residues. Trimming left V 9 bases short and J 1 base short, with 12 bases between. Germline CDR1 reads SNHLY; CDR2 reads FYNNEI. CDR3 coding DNA: TGTGCCAGTGCCCGGGACTATAACTATGGCTACACCTTC. Amino acids: CASARDYNYGYTF.

This clone came up a few times. The genes are TRBV4-1 and TRBJ2-7; TRBD2 aligns across 13 bases. The CDR3 sequence is 16 residues long. The germline gives CDR1 MGHRA, CDR2 YSYEKL. J gave up 0 bases and V 4 bases, and 3 bases lay outside the gene matches. In nucleotides, the CDR3 is TGCGCCAGCAGCCTGACTAGCGGGAGGTCCTCCTACGAGCAGTACTTC. Amino acid sequence: CASSLTSGRSSYEQYF.

The genes are TRBV5-4 and TRBJ2-6; 7 positions agree with TRBD1. J gave up 0 bases and V 6 bases, and 6 bases lay outside the gene matches. Per the germline V gene, CDR1 is SGHNT and CDR2 is YYREEE (reference sequence). CDR3 length: 16 residues. The CDR3 here is CASTTNRGSGANVLTF. CDR3 bases: TGTGCCAGCACGACAAACAGGGGCTCTGGGGCCAACGTCCTGACTTTC.

This clone appeared a few times. This sequence joins TRBV29-1 and TRBJ2-2, with D unclear. Germline V gives CDR1 SQVTM, CDR2 ANQGSEA. With 7 bases removed from V and 0 bases from J, the gap between germline ends came to 12 bases. CDR3 length: 14 amino acids. CDR3 residues: CSGRPDTNTGELFF. CDR3 DNA sequence: TGCAGCGGCCGCCCAGATACGAACACCGGGGAGCTGTTTTTT.

The chain links TRBV18 to TRBJ2-4; unclear D gene. Germline V gene data show CDR1 as KGHSH and CDR2 as LQKENI. There are 15 residues in the CDR3. V gave up 1 base and J gave up 1 base, with 8 bases separating them. CDR3 amino acids: CASSPQDGAKNIQYF. The CDR3 DNA follows: TGTGCCAGCTCACCACAAGACGGGGCCAAAAACATTCAGTACTTC.

This clone has at least ten counts. The chain has TRBV11-1 and TRBJ2-1, with 8 bases lining up with TRBD2. Germline values: CDR1 SGHAT, CDR2 FQDESV (reference sequence). The trim removed 7 bases at V and 15 bases at J, leaving 14 bases unmatched. This CDR3 region has 13 residues. CDR3 bases: TGTGCCAGCAACCCCGTTGGTAGCGGGAAACCGTTCTTC. Amino acids: CASNPVGSGKPFF.

This clone was observed a handful of times. V and J are TRBV20-1 and TRBJ1-2, with no clear D. CDR3 length: 9 amino acids. Between the trimmed V and J ends, which lost 3 bases and 10 bases, there was a span of 6 bases. The germline V gene encodes CDR1 DFQATT and CDR2 SNEGSKA (reference sequence). For the CDR3, the DNA is TGCAGTGCTAGGGGCGCCTACACCTTC. This sequence encodes CSARGAYTF.

This chain uses TRBV25-1 with TRBJ1-5; no clear D gene. The V and J ends lost 4 bases and 5 bases respectively, with 6 bases between them. The CDR3 length is 12 residues. Germline CDR1 reads MGHDK; CDR2 reads SYGVNS. For the CDR3, the DNA is TGTGCCAGCAGTGGAGGAGATCAGCCCCAGCATTTT. This sequence encodes CASSGGDQPQHF.

This chain uses TRBV28 with TRBJ2-1, with no clear D. The CDR3 totals 13 residues. Germline V gene data show CDR1 as MDHEN and CDR2 as SYDVKM. Trimming pared 6 bases from V and 6 bases from J, leaving 12 bases between. This chain's CDR3 is CASRGIGVNEQFF. The CDR3 coding sequence is TGTGCCAGCAGAGGAATTGGGGTCAATGAGCAGTTCTTC.

Only a few counts were recorded for this clone. This sequence joins TRBV5-4 and TRBJ2-5; possible D gene TRBD1, 5 bases. The CDR3 length is 15 residues. V gave up 0 bases and J gave up 2 bases, with 11 bases separating them. Germline V lookup: CDR1 SGHNT, CDR2 YYREEE (reference sequence). CDR3 in DNA: TGTGCCAGCAGCTTGGGGCAGGGCCCACAAGAGACCCAGTACTTC. Translating it yields CASSLGQGPQETQYF.

The chain has TRBV20-1 and TRBJ1-1; D call uncertain. CDR3 length: 11 amino acids. Germline CDR1 and CDR2: DFQATT and SNEGSKA (reference sequence). The germline V and J ends were trimmed by 6 bases and 6 bases, with 11 bases remaining between them. CDR3 protein: CSALFVPEAFF. The CDR3 DNA follows: TGCAGTGCCCTTTTTGTTCCTGAAGCTTTCTTT.